These 25 T cell receptor beta chains were all obtained from the same sample, sequenced in a study of cytomegalovirus exposure and HLA in healthy donors. It was with 60 Vbeta and 13 Jbeta primers that the PCR ran. This table comes from immunoSEQ multiplex PCR, and its TCRdb copy is limited to in-frame clones, with some not included. This sample has over 40,000 clones, with approximately 86% found just once. Source material: PBMCs. These receptors came from a middle-aged woman in good health and CMV-seropositive.

This chain links TRBV27 with TRBJ2-7; D is possibly TRBD2 (6 bases). Germline V gives CDR1 MNHEY, CDR2 SMNVEV (reference sequence). This CDR3 is built from 15 residues. Trimming left V 5 bases short and J 3 bases short, with 17 bases between. CDR3 DNA sequence: TGTGCCAGCAGTCCACCGGGGGTGGCGAGCTACGAGCAGTACTTC. This translates into CASSPPGVASYEQYF.

This clone has more than one count but fewer than ten. DNA of the CDR3: TGTGCCAGCAGCCTTCCCCGGAGACAGGGGGACCAGCCCCAGCATTTT. It specifies CASSLPRRQGDQPQHF. This rearrangement joins TRBV28 to TRBJ1-5, with 9 bases matching TRBD1. The CDR3 length is 16 residues. Germline V CDR1 and CDR2: MDHEN, SYDVKM. V trimming: 6 bases; J trimming: 7 bases; junction bases outside the gene matches: 13.

The V and J genes are TRBV7-2 and TRBJ1-2, with D unresolved. The V end was cut by 0 bases, the J end by 5 bases, with 19 bases between. The CDR3 contains 17 residues. Germline V gene sequence: CDR1 SGHTA, CDR2 FQGNSA. The CDR3 coding sequence is TGTGCCAGCAGCTTAGCCACAGCCCGAAATGTAAATTATGGCTACACCTTC. It codes for CASSLATARNVNYGYTF. Using reference TRBV7-2 and TRBJ1-2 for the parts outside the CDR3, the full variable domain is GAGVSQSPSNKVTEKGKDVELRCDPISGHTALYWYRQSLGQGLEFLIYFQGNSAPDKSGLPSDRFSAERTGGSVSTLTIQRTQQEDSAVYLCASSLATARNVNYGYTFGSGTRLTVV.

The chain employs TRBV29-1 and TRBJ2-4; the match to TRBD2 covers 13 bases. The CDR3 runs to 18 residues. The trim removed 1 base at V and 0 bases at J, leaving 6 bases unmatched. CDR1 SQVTM and CDR2 ANQGSEA come from the germline V gene. CDR3 in DNA: TGCAGCGTTGAAGGGACTAGCGGGAGCTCCTTAGCCAAAAACATTCAGTACTTC. This codes for CSVEGTSGSSLAKNIQYF.

The V gene is TRBV20-1, the J gene TRBJ2-3; possible D gene TRBD2, 5 bases. CDR3 length equals 11 residues. V dropped 7 bases and J dropped 4 bases, with 9 bases sitting between them. Germline V CDR1 and CDR2: DFQATT, SNEGSKA (reference sequence). CDR3 in DNA: TGCAGTGTTGGGAGAGCAGATACGCAGTATTTT. Its translation: CSVGRADTQYF.

The J gene is TRBJ2-2, the V gene TRBV19; a weak D match, TRBD2 (6 bases). There are 14 residues in the CDR3. From germline, CDR1 is LNHDA and CDR2 SQIVND (reference sequence). The V and J ends lost 3 bases and 7 bases respectively, with 12 bases between them. In nucleotides, the CDR3 is TGTGCCAGTAGTATGGAGGGGTGGGACGGGGAGCTGTTTTTT. Translating it yields CASSMEGWDGELFF.

Notes on this clone: Since the CDR3 does not end with the conserved phenylalanine or tryptophan, this likely comes from a read error. The chain couples TRBV7-9 to TRBJ2-7, with a tentative D call TRBD2 (6 bases). The germline CDR1 and CDR2 sequences are SEHNR and FQNEAQ (reference sequence). The CDR3 is 17 amino acids. The ends were cut back, 5 bases at V and 5 bases at J, with 25 bases in the middle. The CDR3 region has the DNA TGTGCCAGCAGCCCAAGTGCGGGACTGCCTCCTTTGCACGAGCAGTACCTC. Residues: CASSPSAGLPPLHEQYL.

The rearrangement links TRBV7-2 to TRBJ1-1; maybe TRBD1 (5 bases). Trimming removed 1 base from V and 11 bases from J, with 11 bases in between. Germline CDR1 SGHTA, CDR2 FQGNSA. This CDR3 contains 12 residues. The CDR3 sequence: CASSLDANRAFF. CDR3 sequence (DNA): TGTGCCAGCAGCTTAGACGCAAACAGGGCTTTCTTT.

This chain connects TRBV7-3 to TRBJ2-7; perhaps TRBD2 as D (5 bases). The CDR3 runs to 14 residues. Germline loops: CDR1 SGHTA, CDR2 FQGTGA. Between the trimmed V and J ends, which lost 5 bases and 3 bases, there was a span of 14 bases. CDR3 nucleotide sequence: TGTGCCAGCAGCCCCACAGCGGAACACTACGAGCAGTACTTC. Translated, it gives CASSPTAEHYEQYF.

The V and J genes are TRBV5-1 and TRBJ1-2; 7 nucleotides line up with TRBD1. CDR3 size: 16 residues. V was pared by 0 bases and J by 8 bases, with 13 bases of the junction left unmatched. Germline V gene lookup returns CDR1 SGHRS and CDR2 YFSETQ. CDR3 coding DNA: TGCGCCAGCAGCTTGGCCAGACAGGGCGAGGTTGGGGGCTACACCTTC. Translated, it gives CASSLARQGEVGGYTF.

V and J are TRBV5-6 and TRBJ2-2; 7 nucleotides align to TRBD1. V shed 4 bases, J shed 5 bases, and the junction held 5 bases outside the gene matches. Germline lookup yields CDR1 SGHDT and CDR2 YYEEEE. The CDR3 spans 14 residues. CDR3 loop: CASSLLQGTGELFF. The CDR3 bases are TGTGCCAGCAGCCTACTACAGGGGACCGGGGAGCTGTTTTTT.

J is TRBJ1-3 and V is TRBV6-5; D unresolved. The CDR3 is 15 residues long. V lost 6 bases, J lost 3 bases, and 15 bases lay in between. Germline assignment: CDR1 MNHEY and CDR2 SVGAGI. Here the CDR3 DNA reads TGTGCCAGCAGACCCCGGGTGTCTTATGGAAACACCATATATTTT. It encodes CASRPRVSYGNTIYF.

V is TRBV27 and J is TRBJ2-2; a weak D match, TRBD1 (6 bases). V was clipped by 6 bases and J by 3 bases, with 26 bases between them. The CDR3 contains 19 residues. Per the germline V gene, CDR1 is MNHEY and CDR2 is SMNVEV (reference sequence). CDR3 protein: CASSPPFYTGSLDTGELFF. CDR3 sequence (DNA): TGTGCCAGCAGCCCTCCATTTTATACAGGGAGTCTCGACACCGGGGAGCTGTTTTTT.

The genes are TRBV6-6 and TRBJ2-1, with a possible D match to TRBD1 (6 bases). The CDR3 extends over 13 amino acids. V gave up 5 bases and J gave up 12 bases, with 17 bases separating them. CDR1 is MNHNY and CDR2 is SVGAGI in the germline V gene (reference sequence). CDR3 residues: CASSPGTLVGQFF. CDR3 nucleotide sequence: TGTGCCAGCAGTCCCGGGACACTCGTTGGGCAGTTCTTC.

The chain uses TRBV7-8 and TRBJ1-2; TRBD1 matches at 9 bases. J was trimmed by 7 bases and V by 1 base; bases with no gene match: 10. Germline CDR1 and CDR2: SGHVS and FQNEAQ. This CDR3 has 16 residues. In DNA form, the CDR3 reads TGTGCCAGCAGCTTAGATAGGGGACAGGGATTAACTGGCTACACCTTC. Amino acids: CASSLDRGQGLTGYTF. The full variable domain, completed using reference TRBV7-8 and TRBJ1-2, is GAGVSQSPRYKVAKRGQDVALRCDPISGHVSLFWYQQALGQGPEFLTYFQNEAQLDKSGLPSDRFFAERPEGSVSTLKIQRTQQEDSAVYLCASSLDRGQGLTGYTFGSGTRLTVV.

V gene TRBV4-2 combines with J gene TRBJ2-7, with TRBD2 identical over 9 bases. J was trimmed by 2 bases and V by 4 bases; bases with no gene match: 15. The CDR3 covers 18 residues. Germline V gene lookup returns CDR1 LGHNA and CDR2 YNFKEQ. The CDR3 reads CASSPLREGQIGTYEQYF. The DNA of the CDR3 is TGTGCCAGCAGCCCCCTGCGGGAGGGCCAAATCGGCACCTACGAGCAGTACTTC.

This clone turned up a few times. This chain uses TRBV19 with TRBJ2-1; 12 positions agree with TRBD2. The CDR3 is 15 residues long. J was trimmed by 7 bases and V by 6 bases; bases with no gene match: 7. Germline loops: CDR1 LNHDA, CDR2 SQIVND (reference sequence). Written as DNA, the CDR3 is TGTGCCAGTAGAAGGACTAGCGGGGTGTTAAATGAGCAGTTCTTC. Its translation is CASRRTSGVLNEQFF. Looking up the rest from reference TRBV19 and TRBJ2-1 gives the full variable domain: DGGITQSPKYLFRKEGQNVTLSCEQNLNHDAMYWYRQDPGQGLRLIYYSQIVNDFQKGDIAEGYSVSREKKESFPLTVTSAQKNPTAFYLCASRRTSGVLNEQFFGPGTRLTVL.

V is TRBV6-6 and J is TRBJ1-6; D is unclear. Germline CDR1 reads MNHNY; CDR2 reads SVGAGI (reference sequence). CDR3 length: 15 amino acids. V gave up 6 bases and J gave up 6 bases, with 15 bases separating them. The CDR3 nucleotides are TGTGCCAGCAGCTCGCATAGCGCAATTAATTCACCCCTCCACTTT. Amino acid sequence: CASSSHSAINSPLHF.

The chain combines TRBV5-1 with TRBJ2-3, with 8 bases aligning to TRBD2. J was trimmed by 4 bases and V by 2 bases; bases with no gene match: 3. CDR3 length: 14 residues. CDR1 and CDR2 from the germline V gene are SGHRS and YFSETQ. CDR3 amino acids: CASSLAGVADTQYF. The CDR3 nucleotides are TGCGCCAGCAGCTTAGCGGGGGTGGCAGATACGCAGTATTTT. The entire variable domain, with the rest obtained from reference TRBV5-1 and TRBJ2-3, is as follows: KAGVTQTPRYLIKTRGQQVTLSCSPISGHRSVSWYQQTPGQGLQFLFEYFSETQRNKGNFPGRFSGRQFSNSRSEMNVSTLELGDSALYLCASSLAGVADTQYFGPGTRLTVL.

This clone was seen a single time. The chain couples TRBV19 to TRBJ1-1, with a tentative D call TRBD1 (5 bases). The CDR3 has 13 residues. V was trimmed by 3 bases and J by 7 bases, leaving 12 bases between them. Germline V gene lookup returns CDR1 LNHDA and CDR2 SQIVND (reference sequence). CDR3 sequence reads: CASSIQGPVEAFF. The CDR3 nucleotides read TGTGCCAGTAGTATCCAGGGTCCTGTTGAAGCTTTCTTT.

This sequence joins TRBV7-2 and TRBJ2-1; 8 bases map to TRBD1. This CDR3 contains 15 residues. Looked up from germline, CDR1 is SGHTA and CDR2 is FQGNSA. V was pared by 4 bases and J by 10 bases, with 12 bases of the junction left unmatched. The CDR3 reads CASSYPGGAVREQFF. For the CDR3, the DNA is TGTGCCAGCAGCTACCCAGGGGGCGCAGTTCGCGAGCAGTTCTTC.

V and J are TRBV11-2 and TRBJ1-1; TRBD1 matches at 7 bases. Looked up from germline, CDR1 is SGHAT and CDR2 is FQNNGV. This CDR3 spans 12 amino acids. V lost 5 bases to trimming and J lost 11 bases; unmatched junction nucleotides: 8. Written as DNA, the CDR3 is TGTGCCAGCAGCCTTAAACAGGGGTGGGCTTTCTTT. This gives the protein CASSLKQGWAFF.

The chain joins TRBV5-1 to TRBJ2-5; D remains unclear. V was shortened by 6 bases and J by 2 bases, with 8 bases between the two germline ends. Germline V gene data show CDR1 as SGHRS and CDR2 as YFSETQ. The CDR3 totals 12 residues. CDR3 nucleotide sequence: TGCGCCAGCAAGCTTTCTCAAGAGACCCAGTACTTC. Translation: CASKLSQETQYF.

The chain carries TRBV2 and TRBJ2-2; the match to TRBD2 covers 9 bases. V trimming: 7 bases; J trimming: 3 bases; junction bases outside the gene matches: 6. Germline V gene data show CDR1 as SNHLY and CDR2 as FYNNEI. The CDR3 runs to 15 residues. The CDR3 spells CASNSAGGDTGELFF. Written as DNA, the CDR3 is TGTGCCAGCAACTCCGCGGGAGGGGACACCGGGGAGCTGTTTTTT.

The chain recombines TRBV7-9 with TRBJ2-1; 8 bases agree with TRBD1. The CDR3 has 17 amino acids. The J segment lost 6 bases and the V segment lost 5 bases, leaving 15 bases of the junction unmatched. The V gene's germline CDR1 is SEHNR and CDR2 FQNEAQ (reference sequence). The CDR3 spells CASSPKGAGGMVNEQFF. The DNA for the CDR3 is TGTGCCAGCAGCCCTAAGGGGGCAGGGGGCATGGTCAATGAGCAGTTCTTC.